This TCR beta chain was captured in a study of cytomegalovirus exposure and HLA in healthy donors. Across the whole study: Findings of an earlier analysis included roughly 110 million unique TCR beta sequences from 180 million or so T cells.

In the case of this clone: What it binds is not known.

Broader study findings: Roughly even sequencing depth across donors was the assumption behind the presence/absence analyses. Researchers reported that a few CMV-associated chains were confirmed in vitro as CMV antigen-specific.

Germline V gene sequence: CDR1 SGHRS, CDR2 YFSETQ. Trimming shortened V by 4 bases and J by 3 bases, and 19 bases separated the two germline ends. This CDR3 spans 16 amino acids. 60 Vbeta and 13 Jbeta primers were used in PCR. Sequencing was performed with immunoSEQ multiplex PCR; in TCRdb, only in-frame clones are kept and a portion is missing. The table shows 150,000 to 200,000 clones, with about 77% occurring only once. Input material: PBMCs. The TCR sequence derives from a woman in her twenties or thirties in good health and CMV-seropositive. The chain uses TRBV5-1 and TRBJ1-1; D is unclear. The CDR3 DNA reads TGCGCCAGCAGCCGGGAGAGTGGGCGAACTGACACTGAAGCTTTCTTT. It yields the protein CASSRESGRTDTEAFF.